Below, 13 T cell receptor beta chains from the same sample are listed, as sequenced in a study of beta chain features in type 1 diabetes. The authors reverse transcribed all of the isolated RNA, so sequencing captured expressed TCRB transcripts. Assay: immunoSEQ multiplex PCR; the TCRdb copy retains only in-frame clones and omits some. The sample lists about 140,000 clones, about 9.7% seen once, with 0.5% to 0.65% in the top ten. The specimen was central memory CD4+ T cells from blood. Every receptor here comes from a middle-aged woman in good health.

V usage is TRBV7-9 and J usage is TRBJ2-3; TRBD2 matches at 8 bases. The germline gives CDR1 SEHNR, CDR2 FQNEAQ (reference sequence). The CDR3 length is 13 residues. The J segment lost 6 bases and the V segment lost 5 bases, leaving 4 bases of the junction unmatched. The CDR3 region has the DNA TGTGCCAGCAGCAACGGGGGGGCGGATACGCAGTATTTT. This encodes CASSNGGADTQYF. Looking up the rest from reference TRBV7-9 and TRBJ2-3 gives the full variable domain: DTGVSQNPRHKITKRGQNVTFRCDPISEHNRLYWYRQTLGQGPEFLTYFQNEAQLEKSRLLSDRFSAERPKGSFSTLEIQRTEQGDSAMYLCASSNGGADTQYFGPGTRLTVL.

This clone has only a few counts. The chain couples TRBV9 to TRBJ2-1; 12 nucleotides align to TRBD1. Per the germline V gene, CDR1 is SGDLS and CDR2 is YYNGEE. CDR3 length equals 18 residues. V shed 7 bases and J 0 bases; nucleotides not matched to a gene: 11. The CDR3: CASGAGTGGFVSYNEQFF. The CDR3 DNA reads TGTGCCAGCGGTGCCGGGACAGGGGGCTTCGTCTCCTACAATGAGCAGTTCTTC.

The table lists this clone with a few counts. The V call is TRBV5-1, the J call TRBJ1-2, with 7 bases identical to TRBD1. From germline, CDR1 is SGHRS and CDR2 YFSETQ. J gave up 4 bases and V 0 bases, and 6 bases lay outside the gene matches. CDR3 length equals 15 residues. For the CDR3, the DNA is TGCGCCAGCAGCTTGGATCCAGGGGGACCCTATGGCTACACCTTC. Protein sequence: CASSLDPGGPYGYTF.

This chain's CDR3 is CASSYTGTSGTDTQYF. CDR3 coding DNA: TGTGCCAGCAGTTATACCGGGACTAGCGGCACAGATACGCAGTATTTT. The chain links TRBV6-5 to TRBJ2-3; 10 bases line up with TRBD2. The CDR3 is made up of 16 amino acids. Germline V CDR1 and CDR2: MNHEY, SVGAGI. V lost 3 bases to trimming and J lost 1 base; unmatched junction nucleotides: 4.

In its sample, this clone was seen a few times. The rearrangement joins TRBV10-3 to TRBJ1-1, with D tentatively TRBD1 (5 bases). From germline, CDR1 is ENHRY and CDR2 SYGVKD. V was pared by 10 bases and J by 0 bases, with 12 bases between. CDR3 size: 13 residues. The DNA for the CDR3 is TGTGCCAACCGACAGATCATGAACACTGAAGCTTTCTTT. It specifies CANRQIMNTEAFF.

V gene TRBV5-1 combines with J gene TRBJ2-3, with 7 nucleotides matching TRBD2. The germline CDR1 and CDR2 sequences are SGHRS and YFSETQ. Trimming at V came to 4 bases and at J to 4 bases, leaving 6 bases not matched to a gene. The CDR3 is 14 amino acids. CDR3 sequence reads: CASSLRLAADTQYF. The CDR3, as DNA: TGCGCCAGCAGCCTAAGACTAGCAGCAGATACGCAGTATTTT.

V is TRBV7-6 and J is TRBJ2-2, with D unresolved. Germline CDR1 reads SGHVS; CDR2 reads FNYEAQ. The V and J ends lost 1 base and 6 bases respectively, with 6 bases between them. The CDR3 contains 13 residues. CDR3 sequence reads: CASSLELAGELFF. The CDR3 DNA reads as TGTGCCAGCAGCTTAGAACTCGCCGGGGAGCTGTTTTTT.

The rearrangement uses TRBV4-2 and TRBJ2-2; 9 positions match TRBD2. There are 17 residues in the CDR3. Germline loops: CDR1 LGHNA, CDR2 YNFKEQ. The V gene end was trimmed by 0 bases and the J gene end by 0 bases; junction bases not matched to a gene: 2. The CDR3 DNA reads as TGTGCCAGCAGCCAAGAGGGCGGGGGGGCGAACACCGGGGAGCTGTTTTTT. Translating it yields CASSQEGGGANTGELFF.

This clone was detected only a few times. The gene calls are TRBV18 and TRBJ1-1, with D perhaps matching TRBD1 (5 bases). The CDR3 has 16 amino acids. Deletions cut 3 bases from V and 6 bases from J, with 20 bases between. CDR1 and CDR2 (germline): KGHSH, LQKENI. CDR3 sequence: CASSPLSRGWGAEAFF. Written as DNA, the CDR3 is TGTGCCAGCTCACCTCTGTCCCGTGGATGGGGGGCTGAAGCTTTCTTT.

The chain employs TRBV19 and TRBJ1-5; D perhaps matches TRBD1 (6 bases). This CDR3 is 13 amino acids long. Germline values: CDR1 LNHDA, CDR2 SQIVND (reference sequence). The V end lost 6 bases, the J end lost 7 bases, and 13 bases lay between the germline ends. The CDR3 region has the DNA TGTGCCAGTAGGATCCAGGGGCAACAGCCCCAGCATTTT. Amino acids: CASRIQGQQPQHF. Full variable domain (remainder filled in from reference TRBV19 and TRBJ1-5): DGGITQSPKYLFRKEGQNVTLSCEQNLNHDAMYWYRQDPGQGLRLIYYSQIVNDFQKGDIAEGYSVSREKKESFPLTVTSAQKNPTAFYLCASRIQGQQPQHFGDGTRLSIL.

The J gene is TRBJ2-3, the V gene TRBV4-2; D is uncertain. CDR1 is LGHNA, CDR2 YNFKEQ, per germline. The V end lost 5 bases, the J end lost 4 bases, and 7 bases lay between the germline ends. There are 12 residues in the CDR3. Here the CDR3 DNA reads TGTGCCAGCAGCTTAGATGCAGATACGCAGTATTTT. Protein: CASSLDADTQYF.

The rearrangement links TRBV4-2 to TRBJ2-5; 7 positions match TRBD2. The CDR3 runs 16 residues. Germline V gene lookup returns CDR1 LGHNA and CDR2 YNFKEQ. V shed 5 bases and J 4 bases; nucleotides not matched to a gene: 13. CDR3 DNA: TGTGCCAGCAGCTTGCTCAGCGGGGTAAGGGGAGAGACCCAGTACTTC. It encodes CASSLLSGVRGETQYF.

This clone has a single count. The rearrangement joins TRBV6-4 to TRBJ2-4, with D hard to call. CDR3 size: 17 residues. Germline V gene data show CDR1 as MRHNA and CDR2 as SNTAGT. Trimming took 5 bases from V and 0 from J, leaving 17 bases between them. CDR3 coding DNA: TGTGCCAGCAGTTTGGAAAGGCAGGTACTAGCCAAAAACATTCAGTACTTC. Its translation is CASSLERQVLAKNIQYF.